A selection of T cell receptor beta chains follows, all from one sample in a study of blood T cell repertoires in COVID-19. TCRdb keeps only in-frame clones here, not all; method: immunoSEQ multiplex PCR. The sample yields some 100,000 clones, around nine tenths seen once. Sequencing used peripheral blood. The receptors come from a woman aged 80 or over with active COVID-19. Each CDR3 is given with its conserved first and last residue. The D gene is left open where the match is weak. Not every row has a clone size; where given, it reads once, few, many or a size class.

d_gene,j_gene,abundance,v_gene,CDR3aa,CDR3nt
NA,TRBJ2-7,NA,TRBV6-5,CASTAHTMNEQYF,TGTGCCAGCACTGCCCACACTATGAATGAGCAGTACTTC
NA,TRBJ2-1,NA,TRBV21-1,CASSKVWRDHNEQFF,TGTGCCAGCAGCAAAGTGTGGAGAGATCACAATGAGCAGTTCTTC
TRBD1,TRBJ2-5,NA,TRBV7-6,CASSLGGQGVGETQYF,TGTGCCAGCAGCTTGGGGGGACAGGGGGTAGGAGAGACCCAGTACTTC
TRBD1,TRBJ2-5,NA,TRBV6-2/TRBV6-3,CASSKRTGEAPRTQYF,TGTGCCAGCAGTAAACGGACAGGGGAGGCCCCCAGGACCCAGTACTTC
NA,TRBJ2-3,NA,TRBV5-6,CASSFQEVLGGITDTQYF,TGTGCCAGCAGCTTTCAGGAGGTGCTCGGAGGCATCACAGATACGCAGTATTTT
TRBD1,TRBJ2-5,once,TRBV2,CASRRQGVGETQYF,TGTGCCAGCAGGAGACAGGGGGTCGGGGAGACCCAGTACTTC
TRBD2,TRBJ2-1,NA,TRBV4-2,CASSQYTGTSGTQKQFF,TGTGCCAGCAGCCAGTATACCGGGACTAGCGGGACCCAAAAGCAGTTCTTC
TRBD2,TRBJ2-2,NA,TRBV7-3,CASSMTPGLAGGSTGELFF,TGTGCCAGCAGCATGACCCCGGGACTAGCGGGAGGGAGCACCGGGGAGCTGTTTTTT
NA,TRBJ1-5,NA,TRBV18,CASSLGQISNQPQHF,TGTGCCAGCTCACTAGGACAGATTAGCAATCAGCCCCAGCATTTT
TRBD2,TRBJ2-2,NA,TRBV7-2,CASSLRTSGGTGELFF,TGTGCCAGCAGCTTACGGACTAGCGGTGGTACCGGGGAGCTGTTTTTT
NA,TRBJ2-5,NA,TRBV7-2,CASSVKTDGGETQYF,TGTGCCAGCAGCGTAAAGACAGACGGGGGAGAGACCCAGTACTTC
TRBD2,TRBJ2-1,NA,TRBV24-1,CATIAGDEQFF,TGTGCCACCATAGCGGGGGATGAGCAGTTCTTC
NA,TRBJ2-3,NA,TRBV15,CATSRDRYTQYF,TGTGCCACCAGCAGAGATCGGTACACGCAGTATTTT
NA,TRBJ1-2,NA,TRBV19,CASTPRVQGYGYTF,TGTGCCAGTACCCCTCGGGTGCAGGGCTATGGCTACACCTTC
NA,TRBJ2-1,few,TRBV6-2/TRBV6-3,CASSYEGFSFAYNEQFF,TGTGCCAGCAGTTACGAGGGTTTTAGTTTTGCGTACAATGAGCAGTTCTTC
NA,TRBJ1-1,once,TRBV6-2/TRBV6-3,CASSPHVMNTEAFF,TGTGCCAGCAGCCCACACGTCATGAACACTGAAGCTTTCTTT
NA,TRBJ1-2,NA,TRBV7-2,CASSPRLYGYTF,TGTGCCAGCAGCCCCCGCCTATATGGCTACACCTTC
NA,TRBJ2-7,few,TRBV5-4,CASSLYYEQYF,TGTGCCAGCAGCTTGTACTACGAGCAGTACTTC
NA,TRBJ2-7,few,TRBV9,CASSVSWSSYEQYF,TGTGCCAGCAGCGTATCCTGGAGCTCCTACGAGCAGTACTTC
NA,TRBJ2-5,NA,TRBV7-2,CASSLGAGLRETQYF,TGTGCCAGCAGCTTAGGGGCAGGGCTTAGAGAGACCCAGTACTTC
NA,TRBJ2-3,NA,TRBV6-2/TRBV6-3,CASSSLSDTQYF,TGTGCCAGCAGTTCCCTCTCAGATACGCAGTATTTT
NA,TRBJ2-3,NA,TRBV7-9,CASTNQDTQYF,TGTGCCAGCACCAACCAAGATACGCAGTATTTT
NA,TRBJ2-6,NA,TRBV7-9,CASSHLSSGANVLTF,TGTGCCAGCAGTCATCTGAGCTCTGGGGCCAACGTCCTGACTTTC
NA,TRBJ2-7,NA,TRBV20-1,CSARATYEQYF,TGCAGTGCTAGGGCCACCTACGAGCAGTACTTC
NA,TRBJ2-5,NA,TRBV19,CASSWNGGGETQYF,TGTGCCAGTAGTTGGAACGGGGGTGGAGAGACCCAGTACTTC
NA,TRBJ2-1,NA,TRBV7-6,CASSRVITEWNEQFF,TGTGCCAGCAGCCGAGTCATTACTGAGTGGAATGAGCAGTTCTTC
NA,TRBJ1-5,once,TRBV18,CASSSTGLGNQPQHF,TGTGCCAGCTCATCAACAGGGTTGGGCAATCAGCCCCAGCATTTT
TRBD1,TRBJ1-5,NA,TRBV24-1,CATSERTGYGQPQHF,TGTGCCACCAGTGAAAGGACAGGGTACGGGCAGCCCCAGCATTTT
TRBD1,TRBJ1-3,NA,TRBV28,CASRDRVDYTIYF,TGTGCCAGCAGGGACAGGGTAGATTACACCATATATTTT
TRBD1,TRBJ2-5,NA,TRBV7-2,CASSSPGTGEETQYF,TGTGCCAGCAGCTCCCCCGGGACAGGGGAAGAGACCCAGTACTTC
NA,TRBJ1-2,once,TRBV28,CASYSGGERGYTF,TGTGCCAGCTACTCCGGGGGGGAGCGGGGCTACACCTTC
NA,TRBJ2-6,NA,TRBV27,CASSLLGGGNLGANVLTF,TGTGCCAGCAGTTTATTGGGTGGGGGGAATCTAGGGGCCAACGTCCTGACTTTC
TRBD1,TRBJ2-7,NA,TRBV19,CASSMAGGEVEQYF,TGTGCCAGTAGTATGGCAGGGGGCGAAGTAGAGCAGTACTTC
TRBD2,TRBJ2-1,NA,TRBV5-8,CASSLEGGPGEQFF,TGTGCCAGCAGCTTGGAGGGAGGGCCGGGTGAGCAGTTCTTC
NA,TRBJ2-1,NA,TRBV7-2,CASSLVHRVPQFF,TGTGCCAGCAGCTTAGTTCATAGAGTCCCCCAGTTCTTC
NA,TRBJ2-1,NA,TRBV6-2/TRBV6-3,CASSYSGPREQFF,TGTGCCAGCAGTTACTCTGGTCCGCGAGAGCAGTTCTTC
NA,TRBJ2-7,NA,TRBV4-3,CASSQEQGYGQYF,TGCGCCAGCAGCCAAGAACAGGGCTATGGGCAGTACTTC
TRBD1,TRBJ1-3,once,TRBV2,CASVQTGGLGNTIYF,TGTGCCAGCGTCCAGACAGGGGGCCTCGGGAACACCATATATTTT
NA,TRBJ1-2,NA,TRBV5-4,CASSMSGDYGYTF,TGTGCCAGCAGCATGTCGGGGGACTATGGCTACACCTTC
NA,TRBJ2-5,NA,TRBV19,CASSIDLRDRETQYF,TGTGCCAGTAGTATAGATCTGAGGGATCGAGAGACCCAGTACTTC
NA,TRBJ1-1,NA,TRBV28,CASSFGGTDTEAFF,TGTGCCAGCAGTTTTGGGGGGACGGACACTGAAGCTTTCTTT
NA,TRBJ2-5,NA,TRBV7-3,CASSLVGGRRQETQYF,TGTGCCAGCAGCTTAGTGGGGGGACGGAGACAAGAGACCCAGTACTTC